The sequence of this T cell receptor beta chain was determined in a study of regulatory T cells in long-lasting Graves disease. Study summary: Antithyroid drug exposure in newly diagnosed Graves' patients had lasted under 3 months.

V shed 5 bases and J shed 6 bases, with 9 bases lying between them. Germline V gives CDR1 SGHTA, CDR2 FQGNSA. The CDR3 covers 12 residues. At least ten counts were recorded for this clonotype. Construction of the TCR beta libraries employed iRepertoire HTBI primers in conjunction with Arm-PCR of CDR3 regions. In the study's own analysis: The identification of approximately 62 TRBV and 14 to 15 TRBJ segments was made across samples. TCRdb re-derived calls from the multiplex PCR reads in MiXCR, one entry per CDR3 protein. The V and J calls come from TCRdb's annotation, not from the publication. The sample lists a few hundred thousand distinct CDR3 sequences, over 15% seen once, with about 23% in the top ten. Time point denoted: newly diagnosed GD, antithyroid drugs for less than 3 months. PBMC-derived RNA was used for the TCR library. An endocrinology department located in Xi'an, China, was where the patients came from.

Separately, the same data were catalogued under a study of T cells in Graves' hyperthyroidism and ophthalmopathy.

Source: peripheral blood mononuclear cells (PBMCs), taken at new diagnosis, from a patient treated with antithyroid drugs. The J gene is TRBJ2-3, the V gene TRBV7-2; D is undetermined. The clonotype originates from a woman between 18 and 29 years old with Graves disease. The CDR3 bases are TGTGCCAGCAGCCGGACCTTGGATACGCAGTATTTT. This encodes CASSRTLDTQYF.